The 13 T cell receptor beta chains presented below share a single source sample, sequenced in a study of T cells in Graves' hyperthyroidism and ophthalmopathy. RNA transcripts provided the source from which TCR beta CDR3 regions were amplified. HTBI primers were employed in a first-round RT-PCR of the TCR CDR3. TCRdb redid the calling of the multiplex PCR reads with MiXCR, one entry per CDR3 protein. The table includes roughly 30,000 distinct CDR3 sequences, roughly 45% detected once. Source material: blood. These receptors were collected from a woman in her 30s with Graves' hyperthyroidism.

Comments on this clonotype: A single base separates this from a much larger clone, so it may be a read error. The CDR3 DNA sequence: TGTGCCAGCAGCCTTATCTTAGGGGCATCTGGCTACGCCTTC. Its translation is CASSLILGASGYAF. This chain uses TRBV3-1 with TRBJ1-2; D perhaps matches TRBD1 (5 bases). Germline CDR1 is LGHDT and CDR2 is YNNKEL (reference sequence). CDR3 size: 14 residues.

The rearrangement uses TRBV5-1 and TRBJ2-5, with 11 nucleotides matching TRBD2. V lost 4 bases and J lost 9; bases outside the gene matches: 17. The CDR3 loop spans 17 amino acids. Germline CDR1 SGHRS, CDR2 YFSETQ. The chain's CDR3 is CASSPSPDTSGSSAQYF. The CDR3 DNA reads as TGCGCCAGCAGCCCGTCCCCCGACACTAGCGGGAGTTCGGCCCAGTACTTC.

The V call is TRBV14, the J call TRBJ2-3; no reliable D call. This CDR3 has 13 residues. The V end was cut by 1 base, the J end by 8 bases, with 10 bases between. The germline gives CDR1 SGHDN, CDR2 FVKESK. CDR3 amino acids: CASSQVKWGTQYF. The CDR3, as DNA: TGTGCCAGCAGCCAAGTTAAGTGGGGTACGCAGTATTTT.

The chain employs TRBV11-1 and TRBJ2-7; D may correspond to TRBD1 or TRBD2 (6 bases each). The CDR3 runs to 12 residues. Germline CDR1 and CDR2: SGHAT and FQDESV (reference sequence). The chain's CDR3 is CAGRTGGHEQYF. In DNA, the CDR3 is TGTGCTGGCAGGACCGGGGGCCACGAGCAGTACTTC.

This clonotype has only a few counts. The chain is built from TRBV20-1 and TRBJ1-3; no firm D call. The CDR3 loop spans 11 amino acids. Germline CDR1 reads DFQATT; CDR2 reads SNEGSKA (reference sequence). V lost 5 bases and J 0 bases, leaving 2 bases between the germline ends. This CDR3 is CSAHSGNTIYF. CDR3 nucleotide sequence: TGCAGTGCTCACTCTGGAAACACCATATATTTT.

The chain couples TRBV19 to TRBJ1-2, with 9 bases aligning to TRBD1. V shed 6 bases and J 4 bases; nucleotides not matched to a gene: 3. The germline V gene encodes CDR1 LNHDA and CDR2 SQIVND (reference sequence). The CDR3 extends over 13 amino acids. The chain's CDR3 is CASSTGQGYGYTF. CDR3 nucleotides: TGTGCCAGTAGCACGGGACAGGGCTATGGCTACACCTTC.

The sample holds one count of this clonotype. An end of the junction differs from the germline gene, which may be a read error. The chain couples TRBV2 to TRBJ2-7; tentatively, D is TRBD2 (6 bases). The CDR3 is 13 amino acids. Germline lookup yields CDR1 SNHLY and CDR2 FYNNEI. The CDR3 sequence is CASSLALACERYF. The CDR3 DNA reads TGCGCCAGCAGTCTCGCACTAGCTTGCGAGCGGTACTTC.

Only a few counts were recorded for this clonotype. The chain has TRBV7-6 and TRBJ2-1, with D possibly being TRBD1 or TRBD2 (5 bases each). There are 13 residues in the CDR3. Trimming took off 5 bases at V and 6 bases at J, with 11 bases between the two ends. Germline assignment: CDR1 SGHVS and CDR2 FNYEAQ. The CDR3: CASSGERGNEQFF. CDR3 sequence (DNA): TGTGCCAGCAGCGGGGAGAGGGGCAATGAGCAGTTCTTC. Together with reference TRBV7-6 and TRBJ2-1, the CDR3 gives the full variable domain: GAGVSQSPRYKVTKRGQDVALRCDPISGHVSLYWYRQALGQGPEFLTYFNYEAQQDKSGLPNDRFSAERPEGSISTLTIQRTEQRDSAMYRCASSGERGNEQFFGPGTRLTVL.

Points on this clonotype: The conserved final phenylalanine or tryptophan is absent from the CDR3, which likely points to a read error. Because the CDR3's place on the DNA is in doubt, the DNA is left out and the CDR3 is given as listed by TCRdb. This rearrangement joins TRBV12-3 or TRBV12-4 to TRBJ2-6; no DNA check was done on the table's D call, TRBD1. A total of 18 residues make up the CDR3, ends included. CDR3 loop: CASSPSTGGHSGANVLVL.

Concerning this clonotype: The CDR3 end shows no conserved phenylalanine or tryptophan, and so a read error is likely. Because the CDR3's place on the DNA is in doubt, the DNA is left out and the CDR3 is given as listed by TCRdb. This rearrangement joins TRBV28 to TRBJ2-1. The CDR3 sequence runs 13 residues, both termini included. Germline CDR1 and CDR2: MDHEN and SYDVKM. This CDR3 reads CASSLNIYNERFL.

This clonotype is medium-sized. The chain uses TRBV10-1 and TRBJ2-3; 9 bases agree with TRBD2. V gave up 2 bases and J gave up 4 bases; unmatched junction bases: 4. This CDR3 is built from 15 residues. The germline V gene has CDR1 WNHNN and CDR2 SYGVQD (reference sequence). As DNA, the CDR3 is TGCGCCAGCAGTGAGGTAGCGGGGGACCCAGATACGCAGTATTTT. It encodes CASSEVAGDPDTQYF.

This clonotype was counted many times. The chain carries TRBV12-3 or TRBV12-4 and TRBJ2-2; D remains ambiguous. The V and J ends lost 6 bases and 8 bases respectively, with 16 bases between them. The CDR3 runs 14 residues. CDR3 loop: CASSPTGPAGELFF. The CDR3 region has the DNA TGTGCCAGCAGCCCCACCGGGCCGGCGGGGGAGCTGTTTTTT.

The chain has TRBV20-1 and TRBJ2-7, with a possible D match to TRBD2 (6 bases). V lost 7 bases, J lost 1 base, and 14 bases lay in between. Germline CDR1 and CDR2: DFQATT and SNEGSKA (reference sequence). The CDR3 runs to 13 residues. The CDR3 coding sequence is TGCAGTGTGTCGGGACTCCCATCCTACGAGCAGTACTTC. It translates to CSVSGLPSYEQYF.